The clone carrying this TCR beta chain was seen ten or more times. Its antigen is not identified. The CDR3 runs 16 residues. The V gene lost 3 bases and the J gene lost 5 bases, with 21 bases spanning the gap. Germline V gives CDR1 SGHRS, CDR2 YFSETQ. This record comes from a study of T-cell reconstitution after alpha-beta-depleted transplantation in children. The TCRbeta library incorporated unique molecular identifiers. TCRdb re-called the PCR reads with MiXCR, one entry per CDR3 protein. The sample lists 350,000 to 500,000 distinct CDR3 sequences; approximately 41% were seen once. Whole-study findings and limits: Newly generated T cells supplied most T-cell counts and diversity one year post-transplant. Reportedly, alpha-beta T cells present about two months post-transplant originated from several hundred expanded clones of graft origin. Where some patients showed high TCRbeta diversity at day 60, it came from recipient T cells and thymic progenitors that had survived.

The TCR originated in a girl aged 2 to 10 with aplastic anemia, due to receive a stem cell transplant. This rearrangement joins TRBV5-1 to TRBJ2-7; D gene uncertain. Specimen: PBMCs, collected before TCRalphabeta/CD19-depleted stem cell transplant. The DNA for the CDR3 is TGCGCCAGCAGCTCAGGCGGTGGGCCCCTCGGAGACGAGCAGTACTTC. Its translation: CASSSGGGPLGDEQYF.